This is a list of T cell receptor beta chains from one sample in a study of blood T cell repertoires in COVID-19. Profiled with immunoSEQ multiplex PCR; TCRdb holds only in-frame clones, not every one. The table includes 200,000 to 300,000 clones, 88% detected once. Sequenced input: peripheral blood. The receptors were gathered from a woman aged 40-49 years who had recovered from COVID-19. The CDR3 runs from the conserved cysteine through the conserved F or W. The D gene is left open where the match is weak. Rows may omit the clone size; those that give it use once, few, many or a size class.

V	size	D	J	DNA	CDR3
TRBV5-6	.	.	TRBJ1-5	TGTGCCAGCAGCTTGGGGGGGAGGGTCGGTCAGCCCCAGCATTTT	CASSLGGRVGQPQHF
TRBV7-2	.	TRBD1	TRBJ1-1	TGTGCCAGCAGCTTAACAGGGACAGCCGGCCTTGGGGCTTTCTTT	CASSLTGTAGLGAFF
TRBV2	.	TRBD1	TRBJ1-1	TGTGCCAGCAGCCCTGGACAGGGGGCCTTGAACACTGAAGCTTTCTTT	CASSPGQGALNTEAFF
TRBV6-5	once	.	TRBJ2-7	TGTGCCAGCAGCCAAAATTACGAGCAGTACTTC	CASSQNYEQYF
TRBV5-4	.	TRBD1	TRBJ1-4	TGTGCCAGCAGCTCCGGACAGGACCCGGGACTGTTTTTT	CASSSGQDPGLFF
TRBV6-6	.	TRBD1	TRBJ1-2	TGTGCCAGTCAGGGGGGTAATTATGGCTACACCTTC	CASQGGNYGYTF
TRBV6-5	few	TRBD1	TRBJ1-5	TGTGCCAGCAGCCACAGGGGACCCGGGGGTCAGCCCCAGCATTTT	CASSHRGPGGQPQHF
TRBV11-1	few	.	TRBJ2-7	TGTGCCAGCAGCTTAGGGACAGCAACCTACGAGCAGTACTTC	CASSLGTATYEQYF
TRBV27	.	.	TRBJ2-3	TGTGCCAGCAGTTCTTTGGATACGCAGTATTTT	CASSSLDTQYF
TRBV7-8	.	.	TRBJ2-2	TGTGCCAGCAGCTTAGGTGGGCCCCACACCGGGGAGCTGTTTTTT	CASSLGGPHTGELFF
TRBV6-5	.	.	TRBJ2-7	TGTGCCAGCAGTCCATCGACAGGTTACGAGCAGTACTTC	CASSPSTGYEQYF
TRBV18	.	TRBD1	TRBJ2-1	TGTGCCAGCTCCCACGGACAGGGCGGTCCGCACAATGAGCAGTTCTTC	CASSHGQGGPHNEQFF
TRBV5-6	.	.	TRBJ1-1	TGTGCCAGCAGCTTGGACAGAAACACTGAAGCTTTCTTT	CASSLDRNTEAFF
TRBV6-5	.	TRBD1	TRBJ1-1	TGTGCCAGCAGTTACGCCAGGGGGAGCACTGAAGCTTTCTTT	CASSYARGSTEAFF
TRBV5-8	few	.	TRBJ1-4	TGTGCCAGCAGCTTGGGAGGGAAAAAACTGTTTTTT	CASSLGGKKLFF
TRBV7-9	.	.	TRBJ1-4	TGTGCCAGCAGCCTACCAGCGGGAACTAATGAAAAACTGTTTTTT	CASSLPAGTNEKLFF
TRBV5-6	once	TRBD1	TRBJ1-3	TGTGCCAGCAGCGCAACAGGGGGCCTTGGAAACACCATATATTTT	CASSATGGLGNTIYF
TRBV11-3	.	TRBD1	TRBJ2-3	TGTGCCAGCAGCCCCAGGGACAGGGGATCCCCAGATACGCAGTATTTT	CASSPRDRGSPDTQYF
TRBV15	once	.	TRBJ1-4	TGTGCCACCAGCAGAGCAGGGGTGGAGGAAAAACTGTTTTTT	CATSRAGVEEKLFF
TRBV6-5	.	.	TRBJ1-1	TGTGCCAGCTCCGGAGACTTTGAAGCTTTCTTT	CASSGDFEAFF
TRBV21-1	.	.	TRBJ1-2	TGTGCCAGCAGCAAGGTGGGGCTCGGCTACACCTTC	CASSKVGLGYTF
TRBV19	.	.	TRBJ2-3	TGTGCCAGTAGGCTGACAACCGGTCGCACAGATACGCAGTATTTT	CASRLTTGRTDTQYF
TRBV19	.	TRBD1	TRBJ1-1	TGTGCCAGTAGTACCCGGACAGGGGGGAACACTGAAGCTTTCTTT	CASSTRTGGNTEAFF
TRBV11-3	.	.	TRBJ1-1	TGTGCCAGCAGCTTGATGGAGGGCACTGAAGCTTTCTTT	CASSLMEGTEAFF
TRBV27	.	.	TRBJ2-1	TGTGCCAGCTCCACGGGGACCTACAATGAGCAGTTCTTC	CASSTGTYNEQFF
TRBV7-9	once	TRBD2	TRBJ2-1	TGTGCCAGCAGCTTAGGACTAGCGCCTTACAATGAGCAGTTCTTC	CASSLGLAPYNEQFF
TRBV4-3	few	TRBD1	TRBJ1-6	TGCGCCAGCAGCCAAAGGGCGGGACAGCCAACAACCCTCCACTTT	CASSQRAGQPTTLHF
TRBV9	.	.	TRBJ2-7	TGTGCCTCCGGTGCCGAGCAGTACTTC	CASGAEQYF
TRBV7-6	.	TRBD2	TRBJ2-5	TGTGCCAGCAGCCAGGGGAGGACTAGCGGGGGACAAGAGACCCAGTACTTC	CASSQGRTSGGQETQYF
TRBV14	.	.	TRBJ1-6	TGTGCCAGCAGCCCTAAAAGTCGGGCCTATAATTCACCCCTCCACTTT	CASSPKSRAYNSPLHF
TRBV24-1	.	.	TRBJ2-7	TGTGCCACCAGTGATGCGGGTCTGAAATCCTACGAGCAGTACTTC	CATSDAGLKSYEQYF
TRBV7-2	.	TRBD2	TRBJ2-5	TGTGCCAGCAGCCCGCGGGGAGGGGAGACCCAGTACTTC	CASSPRGGETQYF
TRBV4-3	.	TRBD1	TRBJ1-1	TGCGCCAGCAGCCACAGGACAGGTGAAGCTTTCTTT	CASSHRTGEAFF
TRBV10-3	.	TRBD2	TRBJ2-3	TGTGCCACTGGACTAGCGGGAGCAGATACGCAGTATTTT	CATGLAGADTQYF
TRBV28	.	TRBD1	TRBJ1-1	TGTGCCAGCACCCGACGGACAGGGGAGTCTTTCTTT	CASTRRTGESFF
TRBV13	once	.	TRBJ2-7	TGTGCCAGCAGCTCCACCTACGAGCAGTACTTC	CASSSTYEQYF
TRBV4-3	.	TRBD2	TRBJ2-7	TGCGCCAGCAGCCAGGGCGGACTAGCGGGAGCGTACGAGCAGTACTTC	CASSQGGLAGAYEQYF
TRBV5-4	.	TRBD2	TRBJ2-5	TGTGCCAGCAGCTCCCCCGGGACTAGCGGTTCGGGGACCCAGTACTTC	CASSSPGTSGSGTQYF
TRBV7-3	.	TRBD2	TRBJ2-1	TGTGCCAGCAGCTTGACCGGGACTAGCGGCAATGAGCAGTTCTTC	CASSLTGTSGNEQFF
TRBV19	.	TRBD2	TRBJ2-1	TGTGCCAGTAGTATGAAAAGCGGGGCCTACAATGAGCAGTTCTTC	CASSMKSGAYNEQFF
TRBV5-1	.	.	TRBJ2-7	TGCGCCAGCAGCGCCCTGGGGGAGGCTACCCACGAGCAGTACTTC	CASSALGEATHEQYF
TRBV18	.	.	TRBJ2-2	TGTGCCAGCTCACCTGGGACACCGAACACCGGGGAGCTGTTTTTT	CASSPGTPNTGELFF
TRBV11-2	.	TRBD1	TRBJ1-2	TGTGCCAGCAGCCAGGACAGGGGCGGGTATGGCTACACCTTC	CASSQDRGGYGYTF
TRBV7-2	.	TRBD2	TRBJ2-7	TGTGCCAGCAGCTTAGGGACTAGCGGGAGCTCCTACGAGCAGTACTTC	CASSLGTSGSSYEQYF
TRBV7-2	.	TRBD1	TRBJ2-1	TGTGCCAGCAGCCAGATCGTCGGACAGGGGTCCTACAATGAGCAGTTCTTC	CASSQIVGQGSYNEQFF
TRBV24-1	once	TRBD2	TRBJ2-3	TGTGCCACCAGTGATTGGGCCATTGGCGGGAGGGCCGTGGATACGCAGTATTTT	CATSDWAIGGRAVDTQYF
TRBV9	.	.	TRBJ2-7	TGTGCCAGCAGCGTGGGGGCGGGTGCACCCTACGAGCAGTACTTC	CASSVGAGAPYEQYF